Detailed here is one T cell receptor (beta chain). These data come from a study of T cell changes during pregnancy in multiple sclerosis. J lost 7 bases, V lost 8 bases, and 9 bases had no gene match. Per the germline V gene, CDR1 is MDHEN and CDR2 is SYDVKM. The CDR3 spans 13 residues. The repertoire was sequenced with immunoSEQ multiplex PCR; TCRdb's copy has only in-frame clones and lacks some. The sample lists about 94,000 clones, 85% to 95% occurring once. This receptor was identified in a female donor with multiple sclerosis, enrolled in a pregnancy study. Sequences were derived from peripheral blood, sampled after pregnancy. The rearrangement uses TRBV28 and TRBJ2-7, with 9 bases lining up with TRBD2. The DNA of the CDR3 is TGTGCCAGCCTGGAGGGACTAGCTCTTGAGCAGTACTTC. The encoded protein is CASLEGLALEQYF. Using reference TRBV28 and TRBJ2-7 for the parts outside the CDR3, the full variable domain is DVKVTQSSRYLVKRTGEKVFLECVQDMDHENMFWYRQDPGLGLRLIYFSYDVKMKEKGDIPEGYSVSREKKERFSLILESASTNQTSMYLCASLEGLALEQYFGPGTRLTVT.